This T cell receptor beta chain was found in a study of blood T cell repertoires in COVID-19. Looking at the study overall: There were acute and convalescent COVID-19 samples, and they came from the United States, Italy and Spain. T cells, B-cell-depleted T cells, or PBMCs supplied cDNA or gDNA.

TCRdb keeps only in-frame clones here, not all; method: immunoSEQ multiplex PCR. This sample has about 350,000 clones, with around 90% found just once. Enrolment of Seattle patients took place during active infection, and they were followed longitudinally. Trimming removed 4 bases at V and 5 bases at J, with 23 bases between. The CDR3 is made up of 17 amino acids. Germline loops: CDR1 LNHDA, CDR2 SQIVND (reference sequence). Sample: peripheral blood. The TCR originated in a woman in her fifties or sixties with COVID-19, enrolled during active disease. This sequence joins TRBV19 and TRBJ1-1; tentative D call: TRBD1 (5 bases). CDR3 nucleotide sequence: TGTGCCAGTAGTACCCTTCGGAGGGCGGGGGTAAAAACTGAAGCTTTCTTT. Translation gives CASSTLRRAGVKTEAFF.